The following is a TCR beta chain sequence with its context. Germline V gives CDR1 SNHLY, CDR2 FYNNEI. V lost 11 bases and J lost 12, with 10 bases in between. The CDR3 totals 8 residues. This sample is drawn from a study of blood T cell repertoires in COVID-19. Sequencing used immunoSEQ multiplex PCR; TCRdb keeps in-frame clones, though not all of them. The data hold approximately 250,000 clones, with roughly 85% observed a single time. Sequenced input: PBMCs or T cells enriched from blood (not recorded which). V and J are TRBV2 and TRBJ1-1; D gene uncertain. This clonotype was obtained from a woman aged 45-60 years with acute COVID-19. This CDR3 is CASSGTFF. The DNA of the CDR3 is TGTGCCTCTAGTGGTACTTTCTTT.